Each of the 9 T cell receptor beta chains below was sequenced from the same sample in a study of cytomegalovirus exposure and HLA in healthy donors. Amplification used 60 Vbeta primers and 13 Jbeta primers. Generated by immunoSEQ multiplex PCR, the TCRdb table keeps only in-frame clones and is missing some. The sample records about 140,000 clones, 73% being singletons. The sample taken for sequencing was PBMCs. These receptors were obtained from a human donor in good health.

The V gene is TRBV6-1, the J gene TRBJ1-2, with 9 nucleotides matching TRBD1. The CDR3 has 14 amino acids. V was clipped by 9 bases and J by 4 bases; unmatched bases: 9. CDR1 and CDR2 (germline): MNHNS, SASEGT. CDR3 bases: TGTGCCAGTCGACAGGGGGAGCATAGCTATGGCTACACCTTC. Translating gives CASRQGEHSYGYTF.

The V call is TRBV11-3, the J call TRBJ2-1; 9 nucleotides agree with TRBD2. Losses at the gene ends were 4 bases for V and 5 bases for J; bases not matched to a gene: 9. This CDR3 spans 16 amino acids. Germline CDR1 is SGHNT and CDR2 is YENEEA. CDR3 protein: CASSSTRTSADNEQFF. The DNA of the CDR3 is TGTGCCAGCAGCTCGACCCGGACTAGCGCCGACAATGAGCAGTTCTTC.

V and J are TRBV6-5 and TRBJ1-2; no reliable D call. The CDR3 has 13 residues. Trimming shortened V by 2 bases and J by 6 bases, and 10 bases separated the two germline ends. Germline V lookup: CDR1 MNHEY, CDR2 SVGAGI. CDR3 in DNA: TGTGCCAGCAGTTACCTAGGTTATGATGGCTACACCTTC. Its translation is CASSYLGYDGYTF.

This rearrangement joins TRBV18 to TRBJ1-1; D is possibly TRBD1 (6 bases). The CDR3 is 17 amino acids. The germline V gene has CDR1 KGHSH and CDR2 LQKENI. Trimming removed 0 bases from V and 5 bases from J, with 19 bases in between. The CDR3 DNA is TGTGCCAGCTCACCACCGTTGGCAGGGGCCCGGTGGACTGAAGCTTTCTTT. Translating gives CASSPPLAGARWTEAFF.

The chain employs TRBV28 and TRBJ1-5; D unclear. V lost 8 bases, J lost 5 bases, and 19 bases lay in between. Germline CDR1 reads MDHEN; CDR2 reads SYDVKM. The CDR3 is 15 residues long. This CDR3 is CASGPQRGLHQPQHF. In DNA, the CDR3 is TGTGCCAGCGGTCCCCAGCGAGGGTTGCATCAGCCCCAGCATTTT.

The V call is TRBV29-1, the J call TRBJ1-2; D is unresolved. Trimming removed 3 bases at V and 3 bases at J, with 8 bases between. Germline-derived CDR1 and CDR2 are SQVTM and ANQGSEA. The CDR3 runs 12 residues. The DNA of the CDR3 is TGCAGCGTTGAGCAGGTGGACTATGGCTACACCTTC. It specifies CSVEQVDYGYTF.

This rearrangement joins TRBV19 to TRBJ2-7; maybe TRBD2 (6 bases). Trimming took 1 base from V and 2 from J, leaving 9 bases between them. From germline, CDR1 is LNHDA and CDR2 SQIVND (reference sequence). CDR3 size: 14 residues. In DNA, the CDR3 is TGTGCCAGTAGTATAGTTTCTAGCGCCTACGAGCAGTACTTC. Translating it yields CASSIVSSAYEQYF. Using reference TRBV19 and TRBJ2-7 for the parts outside the CDR3, the full variable domain is DGGITQSPKYLFRKEGQNVTLSCEQNLNHDAMYWYRQDPGQGLRLIYYSQIVNDFQKGDIAEGYSVSREKKESFPLTVTSAQKNPTAFYLCASSIVSSAYEQYFGPGTRLTVT.

J is TRBJ2-5 and V is TRBV6-1; possible D gene TRBD2, 5 bases. CDR1 is MNHNS, CDR2 SASEGT, per germline. The CDR3 is 13 amino acids. The ends were cut back, 6 bases at V and 5 bases at J, with 13 bases in the middle. The CDR3 DNA reads TGTGCCAGCAGCCATAGGAGGTTGGAGACCCAGTACTTC. As protein: CASSHRRLETQYF.

The chain links TRBV4-2 to TRBJ2-3, with D perhaps TRBD2 (5 bases). Germline V gene data show CDR1 as LGHNA and CDR2 as YNFKEQ. Trimming shortened V by 0 bases and J by 5 bases, and 15 bases separated the two germline ends. CDR3 length equals 16 residues. The CDR3 is CASSQEGMGSVDTQYF. For the CDR3, the DNA is TGTGCCAGCAGCCAAGAGGGAATGGGGAGCGTAGATACGCAGTATTTT.